This T cell receptor (beta chain) derives from a study of tumor and adjacent non-tumor tissue in lung cancer. The overall study: Patients comprised about a dozen adenocarcinoma, a couple of squamous cell carcinoma and 1 small cell lung cancer.

The template was RNA from unsorted bulk tissue. Distant lung tissue was collected more than 3 cm away from the tumor edge. Between August and November 2014, newly diagnosed, chemotherapy-naive lung cancer patients underwent thoracic surgery in China. Three rounds of nested PCR, following a modified ARM-PCR protocol, produced the TCRbeta library. TCRdb itself ran the multiplex PCR reads through MiXCR, one entry per CDR3 protein. The table lists more than 45,000 distinct CDR3 sequences, 74% of them singletons. Study results and limitations: TCR diversity was significantly greater in tumor than normal lung tissue.

Germline assignment: CDR1 SGHDN and CDR2 FVKESK. The CDR3 length is 14 residues. As regards this clonotype: Its antigen is currently unknown. Relative to the germline gene, one junction end is altered; a read error may explain this.

V is TRBV14 and J is TRBJ2-2, with TRBD1 identical over 7 bases. The sequenced sample was distant non-tumor lung tissue. The TCR was taken from a woman aged 55-69 years with non-small cell lung cancer. CDR3 coding DNA: TGTGCCAGCAGCTTTACCACAGGGGCCGGGGAGCTGCTTTTT. Translation gives CASSFTTGAGELLF.